Each of the 18 T cell receptor beta chains below was sequenced from the same sample in a study of CD8 T cells in Susac syndrome. The authors reverse transcribed about 0.5 to 1 ug RNA with random hexamers. TCRdb used MiXCR to reprocess the immunoSEQ multiplex PCR reads, holding one entry per CDR3 protein. The sample includes 300,000 to 350,000 distinct CDR3 sequences, just over 90% seen only once; the top ten take less than 0.08%. The sequencing input was CD4+ T cells from PBMCs. The receptors originated from a human donor with multiple sclerosis.

This clonotype occurred once. Here the CDR3 DNA reads TGTGCCAGCTCACCCCCGCGGGACGCTGGGGGAAACACCATATATTTT. This sequence encodes CASSPPRDAGGNTIYF. The gene calls are TRBV18 and TRBJ1-3; TRBD1 might be the D (5 bases). This CDR3 region has 16 residues. Germline V CDR1 and CDR2: KGHSH, LQKENI. V was trimmed by 3 bases and J by 4 bases, leaving 16 bases between them.

V usage is TRBV29-1 and J usage is TRBJ1-1; a weak D match, TRBD1 (5 bases). Trimming took off 4 bases at V and 6 bases at J, with 21 bases between the two ends. The CDR3 loop spans 15 amino acids. Germline CDR1 and CDR2: SQVTM and ANQGSEA. The CDR3 DNA follows: TGCAGCGTTGTTAGACAGCCCTCCGGGGGTCCTGAAGCTTTCTTT. Translating it yields CSVVRQPSGGPEAFF.

The CDR3 coding sequence is TGCAGCGTTGAATTAGGACGCCAAGAGACCCAGTACTTC. Its translation is CSVELGRQETQYF. The J gene is TRBJ2-5, the V gene TRBV29-1; D is undetermined. V was clipped by 2 bases and J by 1 base, with 8 bases between them. Germline V CDR1 and CDR2: SQVTM, ANQGSEA. This CDR3 spans 13 amino acids.

This chain uses TRBV30 with TRBJ1-1; D not certain. Between the trimmed V and J ends, which lost 1 base and 2 bases, there was a span of 8 bases. In germline, CDR1 is GTSNPN, CDR2 SVGIG (reference sequence). The CDR3 consists of 13 residues. The CDR3 protein is CAWSGQSNTEAFF. The CDR3 DNA sequence: TGTGCCTGGAGTGGTCAATCAAACACTGAAGCTTTCTTT. Drawing the rest from reference TRBV30 and TRBJ1-1, the complete variable domain is SQTIHQWPATLVQPVGSPLSLECTVEGTSNPNLYWYRQAAGRGLQLLFYSVGIGQISSEVPQNLSASRPQDRQFILSSKKLLLSDSGFYLCAWSGQSNTEAFFGQGTRLTVV.

V and J are TRBV11-2 and TRBJ1-2; maybe TRBD1 (6 bases). V was shortened by 4 bases and J by 5 bases, with 14 bases between the two germline ends. The CDR3 covers 14 residues. Germline V gene data show CDR1 as SGHAT and CDR2 as FQNNGV. The CDR3 reads CASSWTRQDYGYTF. CDR3 nucleotides: TGTGCCAGCAGCTGGACGAGACAGGATTATGGCTACACCTTC.

In this sample, this clonotype turned up once. V is TRBV4-2 and J is TRBJ1-2, with 10 nucleotides matching TRBD1. The trim removed 3 bases at V and 2 bases at J, leaving 3 bases unmatched. The germline V gene encodes CDR1 LGHNA and CDR2 YNFKEQ. The CDR3 is made up of 15 amino acids. DNA of the CDR3: TGTGCCAGCAGCCAGCCGGACAGGGGGAACTATGGCTACACCTTC. This codes for CASSQPDRGNYGYTF.

This rearrangement joins TRBV9 to TRBJ1-3; no clear D. The V gene's germline CDR1 is SGDLS and CDR2 YYNGEE. The CDR3 covers 15 residues. With 0 bases removed from V and 9 bases from J, the gap between germline ends came to 16 bases. In DNA, the CDR3 is TGTGCCAGCAGCGTAGCAGCCTCGCCCGTTTTCACCATATATTTT. It encodes CASSVAASPVFTIYF.

The chain recombines TRBV7-2 with TRBJ2-7, with TRBD1 identical over 10 bases. There are 13 residues in the CDR3. Germline-derived CDR1 and CDR2 are SGHTA and FQGNSA. Germline trimming cut 3 bases from V and 5 bases from J; bases unmatched to any gene: 1. The chain's CDR3 is CASSFDRGHEQYF. CDR3 DNA: TGTGCCAGCAGCTTCGACAGGGGGCACGAGCAGTACTTC. Full variable domain (rest looked up from reference TRBV7-2 and TRBJ2-7): GAGVSQSPSNKVTEKGKDVELRCDPISGHTALYWYRQSLGQGLEFLIYFQGNSAPDKSGLPSDRFSAERTGGSVSTLTIQRTQQEDSAVYLCASSFDRGHEQYFGPGTRLTVT.

V and J are TRBV6-1 and TRBJ1-5, with D perhaps matching TRBD1 (6 bases). The CDR3 runs to 14 residues. Looked up from germline, CDR1 is MNHNS and CDR2 is SASEGT. V lost 2 bases and J lost 7, with 12 bases in between. The CDR3: CASSERWDIQPQHF. CDR3 coding DNA: TGTGCCAGCAGTGAAAGGTGGGACATACAGCCCCAGCATTTT.

The V and J genes are TRBV3-1 and TRBJ1-2; no definite D call. The V end was cut by 0 bases, the J end by 7 bases, with 9 bases between. Germline CDR1 and CDR2: LGHDT and YNNKEL (reference sequence). The CDR3 runs to 13 residues. The chain's CDR3 is CASSQDVGTGYTF. The CDR3 coding sequence is TGTGCCAGCAGCCAAGATGTGGGCACTGGCTACACCTTC.

The table lists this clonotype with a count of one. The chain uses TRBV11-2 and TRBJ2-3; D not certain. Per the germline V gene, CDR1 is SGHAT and CDR2 is FQNNGV. This CDR3 is 13 amino acids long. Trimming stripped 2 bases from V and 5 bases from J, with 8 bases between. CDR3 amino acids: CASSLLRIDTQYF. The DNA of the CDR3 is TGTGCCAGCAGCTTATTGAGGATAGATACGCAGTATTTT.

The chain employs TRBV5-4 and TRBJ1-2; 7 bases are shared with TRBD1. The CDR3 is 16 residues long. The ends lost 5 bases at V and 2 bases at J; junction bases unmatched: 12. Germline CDR1 and CDR2: SGHNT and YYREEE (reference sequence). The CDR3, as DNA: TGTGCCAGCAGGGCAACAGGGGTGGAATCCAACTATGGCTACACCTTC. Translation gives CASRATGVESNYGYTF.

This clonotype appeared once. The chain combines TRBV6-5 with TRBJ1-1; tentatively, D is TRBD1 (6 bases). Trimming took 4 bases from V and 4 from J, leaving 13 bases between them. The V gene's germline CDR1 is MNHEY and CDR2 SVGAGI. The length of the CDR3 is 14 residues. CDR3 region: CASSFEGGGTEAFF. DNA of the CDR3: TGTGCCAGCAGTTTCGAGGGGGGTGGCACTGAAGCTTTCTTT.

The V gene is TRBV7-2, the J gene TRBJ1-5, with 9 positions matching TRBD1. The germline CDR1 and CDR2 sequences are SGHTA and FQGNSA. This CDR3 contains 15 residues. Trimming cost V 1 base and J 8 bases; bases outside gene matches: 6. The CDR3 DNA reads as TGTGCCAGCAGCTTAGTAGAGACAGGGGGGGAGCCCCAGCATTTT. Encoded protein: CASSLVETGGEPQHF.

The J gene is TRBJ2-7, the V gene TRBV2; maybe TRBD1 (5 bases). In germline, CDR1 is SNHLY, CDR2 FYNNEI. The CDR3 is made up of 12 amino acids. Trimming pared 6 bases from V and 2 bases from J, leaving 8 bases between. DNA of the CDR3: TGTGCCAGCAGACAGGAAACCTACGAGCAGTACTTC. Amino acids: CASRQETYEQYF.

The chain uses TRBV7-8 and TRBJ1-1, with D uncertain. The CDR3 is made up of 14 amino acids. Looked up from germline, CDR1 is SGHVS and CDR2 is FQNEAQ. In DNA form, the CDR3 reads TGTGTTTCCCGCCAGCAGCTCTGGGTCCCTGAAGCTTTCTTT. Protein product: CVSRQQLWVPEAFF.

The J gene is TRBJ1-2, the V gene TRBV6-1, with 9 bases aligning to TRBD1. Germline loops: CDR1 MNHNS, CDR2 SASEGT. This CDR3 contains 16 residues. Trimming took 6 bases from V and 8 from J; bases not matched to a gene: 16. CDR3 loop: CASSRDRETMVSGYTF. The DNA for the CDR3 is TGTGCCAGCAGCCGGGACAGGGAAACTATGGTGTCAGGCTACACCTTC.

The rearrangement joins TRBV4-2 to TRBJ1-1, with D uncertain. The CDR3 runs to 14 residues. CDR1 and CDR2 (germline): LGHNA, YNFKEQ. The V and J ends lost 2 bases and 0 bases respectively, with 7 bases between them. The CDR3 nucleotides read TGTGCCAGCAGCCAAAGCCCAATGAACACTGAAGCTTTCTTT. Translated: CASSQSPMNTEAFF.